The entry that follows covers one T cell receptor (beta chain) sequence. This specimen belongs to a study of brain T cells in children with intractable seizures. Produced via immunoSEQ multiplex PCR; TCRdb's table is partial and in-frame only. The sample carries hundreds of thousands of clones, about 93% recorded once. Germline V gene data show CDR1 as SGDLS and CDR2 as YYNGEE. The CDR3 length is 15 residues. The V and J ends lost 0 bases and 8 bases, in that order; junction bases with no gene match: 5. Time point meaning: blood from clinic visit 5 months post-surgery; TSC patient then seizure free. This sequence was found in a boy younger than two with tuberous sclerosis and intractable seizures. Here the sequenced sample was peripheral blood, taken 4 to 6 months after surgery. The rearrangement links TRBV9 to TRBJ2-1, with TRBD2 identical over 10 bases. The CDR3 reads CASSVGLAGEDEQFF. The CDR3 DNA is TGTGCCAGCAGCGTAGGGCTAGCGGGGGAGGATGAGCAGTTCTTC.